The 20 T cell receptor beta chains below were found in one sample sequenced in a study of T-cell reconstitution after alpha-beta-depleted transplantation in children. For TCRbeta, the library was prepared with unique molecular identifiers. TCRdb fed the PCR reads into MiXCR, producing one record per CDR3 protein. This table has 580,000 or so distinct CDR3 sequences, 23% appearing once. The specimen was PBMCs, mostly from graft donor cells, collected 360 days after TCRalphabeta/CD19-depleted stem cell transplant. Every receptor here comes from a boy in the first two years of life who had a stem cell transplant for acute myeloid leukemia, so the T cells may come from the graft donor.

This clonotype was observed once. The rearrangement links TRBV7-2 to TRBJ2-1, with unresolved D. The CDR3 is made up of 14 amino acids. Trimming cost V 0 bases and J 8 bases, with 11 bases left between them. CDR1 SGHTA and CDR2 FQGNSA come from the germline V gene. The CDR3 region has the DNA TGTGCCAGCAGCTTAGCGGACGTGATCCATGAGCAGTTCTTC. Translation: CASSLADVIHEQFF.

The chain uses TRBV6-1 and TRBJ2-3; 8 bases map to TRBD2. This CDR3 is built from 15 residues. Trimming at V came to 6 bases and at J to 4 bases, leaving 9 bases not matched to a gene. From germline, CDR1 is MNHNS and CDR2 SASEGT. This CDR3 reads CASRSPGLGADTQYF. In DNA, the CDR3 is TGTGCCAGCAGGTCTCCGGGACTAGGGGCAGATACGCAGTATTTT.

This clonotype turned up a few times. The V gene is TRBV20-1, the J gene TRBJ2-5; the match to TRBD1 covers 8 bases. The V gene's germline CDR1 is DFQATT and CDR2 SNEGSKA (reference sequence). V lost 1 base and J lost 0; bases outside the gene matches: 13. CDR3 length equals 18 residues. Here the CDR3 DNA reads TGCAGTGCTAGAGTGGGCAGGGGGCTAGAGAAGTACCAAGAGACCCAGTACTTC. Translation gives CSARVGRGLEKYQETQYF.

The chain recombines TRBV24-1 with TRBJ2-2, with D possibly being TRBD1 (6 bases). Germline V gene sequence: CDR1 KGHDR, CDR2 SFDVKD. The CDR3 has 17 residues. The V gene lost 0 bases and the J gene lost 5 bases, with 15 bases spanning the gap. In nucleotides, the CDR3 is TGTGCCACCAGTGATTTGCGCCTGGGGGCCGGGACCGGGGAGCTGTTTTTT. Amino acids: CATSDLRLGAGTGELFF.

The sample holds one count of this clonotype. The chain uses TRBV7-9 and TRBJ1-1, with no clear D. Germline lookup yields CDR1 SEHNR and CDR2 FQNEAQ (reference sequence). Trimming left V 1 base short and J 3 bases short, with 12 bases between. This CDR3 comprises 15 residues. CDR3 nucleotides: TGTGCCAGCAGCTTAGTCCCTAACCTCTACACTGAAGCTTTCTTT. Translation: CASSLVPNLYTEAFF.

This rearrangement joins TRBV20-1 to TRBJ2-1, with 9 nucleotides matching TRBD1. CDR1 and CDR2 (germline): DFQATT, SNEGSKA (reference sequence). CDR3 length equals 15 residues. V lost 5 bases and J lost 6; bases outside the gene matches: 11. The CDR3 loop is CSAGGQGTPFNEQFF. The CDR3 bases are TGCAGTGCTGGGGGACAGGGAACACCTTTCAATGAGCAGTTCTTC.

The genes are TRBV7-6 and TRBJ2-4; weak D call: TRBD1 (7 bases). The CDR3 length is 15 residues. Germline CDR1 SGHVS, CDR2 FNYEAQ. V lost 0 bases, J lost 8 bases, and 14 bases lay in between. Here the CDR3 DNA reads TGTGCCAGCAGCTTAGCGACAGGGTCGGGGGACATTCAGTACTTC. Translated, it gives CASSLATGSGDIQYF.

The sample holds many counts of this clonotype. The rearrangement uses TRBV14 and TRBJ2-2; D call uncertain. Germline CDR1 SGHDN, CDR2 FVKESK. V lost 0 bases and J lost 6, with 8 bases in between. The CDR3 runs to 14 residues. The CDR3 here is CASSQEYVAGELFF. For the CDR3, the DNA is TGTGCCAGCAGCCAAGAGTATGTTGCCGGGGAGCTGTTTTTT.

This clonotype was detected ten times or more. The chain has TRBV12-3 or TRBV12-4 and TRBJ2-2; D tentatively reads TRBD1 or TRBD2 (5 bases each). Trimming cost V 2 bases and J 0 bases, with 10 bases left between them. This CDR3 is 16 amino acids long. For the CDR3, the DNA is TGTGCCAGCAGTTTACTGGGGGTCACGAACACCGGGGAGCTGTTTTTT. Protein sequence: CASSLLGVTNTGELFF.

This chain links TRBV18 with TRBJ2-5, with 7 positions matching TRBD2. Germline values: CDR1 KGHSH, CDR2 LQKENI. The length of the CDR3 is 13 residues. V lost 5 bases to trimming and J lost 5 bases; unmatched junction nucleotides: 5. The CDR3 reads CASSAGVGETQYF. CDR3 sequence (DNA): TGTGCCAGCTCAGCGGGGGTCGGCGAGACCCAGTACTTC.

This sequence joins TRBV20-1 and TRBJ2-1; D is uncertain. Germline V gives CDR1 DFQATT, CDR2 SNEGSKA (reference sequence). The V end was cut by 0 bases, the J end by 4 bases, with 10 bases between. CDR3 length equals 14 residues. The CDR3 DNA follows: TGCAGTGCTAGAGATCTCGCCCTGTACAATGAGCAGTTCTTC. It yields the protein CSARDLALYNEQFF.

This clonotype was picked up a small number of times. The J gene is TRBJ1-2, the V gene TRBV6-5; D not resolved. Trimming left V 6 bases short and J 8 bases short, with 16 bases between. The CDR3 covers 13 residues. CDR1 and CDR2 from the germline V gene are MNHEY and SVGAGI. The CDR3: CASSPFGSGGYTF. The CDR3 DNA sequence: TGTGCCAGCAGCCCCTTTGGGTCTGGAGGCTACACCTTC.

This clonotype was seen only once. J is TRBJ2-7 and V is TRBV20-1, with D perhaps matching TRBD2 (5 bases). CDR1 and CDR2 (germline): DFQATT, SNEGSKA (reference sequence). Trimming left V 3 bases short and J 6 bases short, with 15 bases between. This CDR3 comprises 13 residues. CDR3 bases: TGCAGTGCTAGGATCCCTAGCTCTCCCGAGCAGTACTTC. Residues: CSARIPSSPEQYF.

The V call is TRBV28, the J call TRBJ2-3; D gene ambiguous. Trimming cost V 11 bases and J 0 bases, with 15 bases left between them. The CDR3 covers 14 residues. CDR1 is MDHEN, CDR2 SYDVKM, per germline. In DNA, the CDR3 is TGTGCCGCAGGACCGGCGGTTAGCACAGATACGCAGTATTTT. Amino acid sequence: CAAGPAVSTDTQYF.

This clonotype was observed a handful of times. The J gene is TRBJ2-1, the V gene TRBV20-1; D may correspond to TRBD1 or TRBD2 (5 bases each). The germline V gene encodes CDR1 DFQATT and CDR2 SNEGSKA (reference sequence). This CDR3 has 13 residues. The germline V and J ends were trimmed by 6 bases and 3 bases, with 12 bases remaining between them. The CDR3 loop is CSALGPNYNEQFF. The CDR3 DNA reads TGCAGTGCCCTGGGACCCAACTACAATGAGCAGTTCTTC.

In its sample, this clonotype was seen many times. The CDR3 reads CSARRDGKRYLEQPQHF. DNA of the CDR3: TGCAGTGCCCGCCGGGACGGCAAGAGATATTTAGAGCAGCCCCAGCATTTT. The rearrangement joins TRBV20-1 to TRBJ1-5; D may be TRBD1 (5 bases). The germline V and J ends were trimmed by 6 bases and 7 bases, with 28 bases remaining between them. The CDR3 consists of 17 residues. Per the germline V gene, CDR1 is DFQATT and CDR2 is SNEGSKA (reference sequence).

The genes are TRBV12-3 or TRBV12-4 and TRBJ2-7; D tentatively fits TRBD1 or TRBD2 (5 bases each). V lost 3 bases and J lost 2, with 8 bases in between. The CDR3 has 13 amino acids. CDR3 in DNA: TGTGCCAGCAGTTTGGGGGATACCTACGAGCAGTACTTC. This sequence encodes CASSLGDTYEQYF.

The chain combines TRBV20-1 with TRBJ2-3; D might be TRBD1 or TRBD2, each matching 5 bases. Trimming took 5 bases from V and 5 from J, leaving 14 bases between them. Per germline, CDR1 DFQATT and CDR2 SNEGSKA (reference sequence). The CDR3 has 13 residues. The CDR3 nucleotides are TGCAGTGCTCCGGGGACGGGAAGAGATACGCAGTATTTT. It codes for CSAPGTGRDTQYF.

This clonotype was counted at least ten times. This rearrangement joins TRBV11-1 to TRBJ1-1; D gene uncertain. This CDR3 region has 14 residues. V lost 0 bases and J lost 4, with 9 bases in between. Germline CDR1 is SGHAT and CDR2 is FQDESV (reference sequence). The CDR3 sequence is CASSLALGPTEAFF. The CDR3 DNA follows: TGTGCCAGCAGCTTAGCGTTGGGCCCCACTGAAGCTTTCTTT.

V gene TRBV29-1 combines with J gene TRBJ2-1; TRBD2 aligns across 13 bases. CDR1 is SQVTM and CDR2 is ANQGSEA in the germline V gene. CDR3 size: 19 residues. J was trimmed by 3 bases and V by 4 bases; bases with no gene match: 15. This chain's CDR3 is CSVVGTTSGGHSGYNEQFF. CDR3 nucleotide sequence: TGCAGCGTTGTGGGGACGACTAGCGGGGGGCACAGCGGCTACAATGAGCAGTTCTTC.